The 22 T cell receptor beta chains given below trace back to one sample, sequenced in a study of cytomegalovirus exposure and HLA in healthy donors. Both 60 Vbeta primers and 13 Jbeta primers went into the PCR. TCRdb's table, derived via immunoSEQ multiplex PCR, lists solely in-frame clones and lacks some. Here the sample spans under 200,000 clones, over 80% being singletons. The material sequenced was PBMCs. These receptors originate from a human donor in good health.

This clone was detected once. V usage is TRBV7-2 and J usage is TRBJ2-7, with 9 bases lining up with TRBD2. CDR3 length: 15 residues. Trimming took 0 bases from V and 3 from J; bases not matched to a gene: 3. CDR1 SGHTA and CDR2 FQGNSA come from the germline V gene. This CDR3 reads CASSLAISGGYEQYF. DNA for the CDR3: TGTGCCAGCAGCTTAGCGATTAGCGGGGGCTACGAGCAGTACTTC.

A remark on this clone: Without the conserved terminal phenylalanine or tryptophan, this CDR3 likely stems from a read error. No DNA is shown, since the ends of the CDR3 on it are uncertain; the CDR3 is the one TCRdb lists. The CDR3 protein is CASSTYYRPP. The chain employs TRBV21-1 and TRBJ2-7; the table calls TRBD1, which could not be checked here. TRBV21-1 is assigned pseudogene status. 10 amino acids form the CDR3, both terminal residues included.

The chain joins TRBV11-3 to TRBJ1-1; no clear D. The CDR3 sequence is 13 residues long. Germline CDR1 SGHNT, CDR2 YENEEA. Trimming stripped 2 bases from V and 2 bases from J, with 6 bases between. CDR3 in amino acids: CASSLFPNTEAFF. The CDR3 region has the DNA TGTGCCAGCAGCTTATTCCCAAACACTGAAGCTTTCTTT.

The CDR3 DNA reads as TGCGCCAGCAGTCAATCGGTTAGCGGGGAATGCGAGCAGTACTTC. Its translation: CASSQSVSGECEQYF. The rearrangement uses TRBV23-1 and TRBJ2-7; 8 positions match TRBD2. TRBV23-1 falls under the ORF class, with uncertain function. CDR3 size: 15 residues. Losses at the gene ends were 0 bases for V and 6 bases for J; bases not matched to a gene: 7.

CDR3 nucleotide sequence: TGCGCCAGCAGCTTGAGTACAGGCAGCACAGATACGCAGTATTTT. Its translation is CASSLSTGSTDTQYF. The chain combines TRBV5-1 with TRBJ2-3; TRBD1 might be the D (5 bases). The ends were cut back, 1 base at V and 0 bases at J, with 9 bases in the middle. The germline V gene encodes CDR1 SGHRS and CDR2 YFSETQ. This CDR3 region has 15 residues.

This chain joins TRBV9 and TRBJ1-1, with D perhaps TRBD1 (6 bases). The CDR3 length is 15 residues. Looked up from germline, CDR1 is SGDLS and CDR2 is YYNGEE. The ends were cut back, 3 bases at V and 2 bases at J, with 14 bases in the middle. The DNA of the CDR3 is TGTGCCAGCAGCGAAATCTTACAGGGTAACACTGAAGCTTTCTTT. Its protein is CASSEILQGNTEAFF.

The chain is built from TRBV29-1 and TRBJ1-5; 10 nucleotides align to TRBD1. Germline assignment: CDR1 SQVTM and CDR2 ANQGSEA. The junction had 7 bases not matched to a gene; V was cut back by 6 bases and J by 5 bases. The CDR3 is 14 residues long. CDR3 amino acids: CSVVTGTGDQPQHF. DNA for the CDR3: TGCAGCGTCGTTACCGGGACAGGGGATCAGCCCCAGCATTTT. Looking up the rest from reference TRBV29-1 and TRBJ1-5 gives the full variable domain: SAVISQKPSRDICQRGTSLTIQCQVDSQVTMMFWYRQQPGQSLTLIATANQGSEATYESGFVIDKFPISRPNLTFSTLTVSNMSPEDSSIYLCSVVTGTGDQPQHFGDGTRLSIL.

The CDR3 spells CASSLRGATNEKLFF. The CDR3 coding sequence is TGTGCCAGCAGTTTACGGGGGGCAACTAATGAAAAACTGTTTTTT. The chain is built from TRBV27 and TRBJ1-4, with D maybe TRBD1 (5 bases). The V gene's germline CDR1 is MNHEY and CDR2 SMNVEV (reference sequence). The CDR3 is 15 residues long. V was pared by 2 bases and J by 0 bases, with 7 bases between.

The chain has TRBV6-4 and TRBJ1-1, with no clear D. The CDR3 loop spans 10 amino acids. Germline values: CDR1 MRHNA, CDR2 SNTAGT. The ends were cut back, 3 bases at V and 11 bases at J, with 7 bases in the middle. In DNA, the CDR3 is TGTGCCAGCAGTGAGGAGTCGGCTTTCTTT. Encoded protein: CASSEESAFF.

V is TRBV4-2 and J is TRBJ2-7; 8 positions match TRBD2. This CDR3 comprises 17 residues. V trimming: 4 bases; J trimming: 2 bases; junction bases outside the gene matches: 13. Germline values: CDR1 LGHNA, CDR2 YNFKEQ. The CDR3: CASSRPGGGGGTYEQYF. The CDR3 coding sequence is TGTGCCAGCAGCCGTCCGGGGGGGGGCGGGGGTACCTACGAGCAGTACTTC.

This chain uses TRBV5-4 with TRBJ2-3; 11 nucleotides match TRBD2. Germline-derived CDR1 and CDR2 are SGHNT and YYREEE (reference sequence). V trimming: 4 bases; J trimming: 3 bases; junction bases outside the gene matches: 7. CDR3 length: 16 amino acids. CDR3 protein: CASSLMTSGVTDTQYF. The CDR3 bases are TGTGCCAGCAGCCTCATGACTAGCGGGGTAACAGATACGCAGTATTTT.

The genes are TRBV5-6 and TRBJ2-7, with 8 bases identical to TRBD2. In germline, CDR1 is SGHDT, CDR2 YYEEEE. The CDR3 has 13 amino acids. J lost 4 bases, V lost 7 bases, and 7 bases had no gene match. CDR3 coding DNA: TGTGCCAGCTGGGCGGCGGGGGGATACGAGCAGTACTTC. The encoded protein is CASWAAGGYEQYF. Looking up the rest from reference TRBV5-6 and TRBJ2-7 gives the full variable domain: DAGVTQSPTHLIKTRGQQVTLRCSPKSGHDTVSWYQQALGQGPQFIFQYYEEEERQRGNFPDRFSGHQFPNYSSELNVNALLLGDSALYLCASWAAGGYEQYFGPGTRLTVT.

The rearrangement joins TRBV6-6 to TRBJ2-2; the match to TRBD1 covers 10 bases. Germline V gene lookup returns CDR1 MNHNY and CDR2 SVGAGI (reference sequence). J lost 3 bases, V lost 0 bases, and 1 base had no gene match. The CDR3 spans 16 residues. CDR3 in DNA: TGTGCCAGCAGTTACTCCGGACAGGGGGACACCGGGGAGCTGTTTTTT. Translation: CASSYSGQGDTGELFF.

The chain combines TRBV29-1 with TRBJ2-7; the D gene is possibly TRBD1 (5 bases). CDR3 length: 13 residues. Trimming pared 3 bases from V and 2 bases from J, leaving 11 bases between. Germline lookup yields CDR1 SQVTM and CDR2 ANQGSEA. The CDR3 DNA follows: TGCAGCGTTGACGACAGCTACACCTACGAGCAGTACTTC. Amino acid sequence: CSVDDSYTYEQYF.

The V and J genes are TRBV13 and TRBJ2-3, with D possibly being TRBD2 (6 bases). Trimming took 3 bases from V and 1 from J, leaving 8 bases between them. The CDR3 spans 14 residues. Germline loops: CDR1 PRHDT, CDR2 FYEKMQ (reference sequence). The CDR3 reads CASSFGGGTDTQYF. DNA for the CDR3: TGTGCCAGCAGCTTCGGGGGAGGCACAGATACGCAGTATTTT.

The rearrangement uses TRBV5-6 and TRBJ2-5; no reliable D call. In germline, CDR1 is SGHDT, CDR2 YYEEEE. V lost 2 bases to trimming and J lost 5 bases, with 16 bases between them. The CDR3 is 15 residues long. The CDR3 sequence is CASSFLSTTQETQYF. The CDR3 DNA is TGTGCCAGCAGCTTCTTAAGTACTACCCAGGAGACCCAGTACTTC.

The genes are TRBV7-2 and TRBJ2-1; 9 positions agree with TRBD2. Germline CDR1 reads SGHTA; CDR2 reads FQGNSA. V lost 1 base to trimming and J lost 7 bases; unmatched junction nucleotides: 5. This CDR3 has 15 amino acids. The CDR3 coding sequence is TGTGCCAGCAGCTTAGGCGGGGGGGCCTTAAATGAGCAGTTCTTC. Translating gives CASSLGGGALNEQFF.

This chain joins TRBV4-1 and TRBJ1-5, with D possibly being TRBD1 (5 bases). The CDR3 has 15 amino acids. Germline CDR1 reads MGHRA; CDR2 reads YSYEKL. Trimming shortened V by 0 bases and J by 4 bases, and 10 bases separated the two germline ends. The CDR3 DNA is TGCGCCAGCAGCCAAGATACCCAGGGTAATCAGCCCCAGCATTTT. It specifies CASSQDTQGNQPQHF.

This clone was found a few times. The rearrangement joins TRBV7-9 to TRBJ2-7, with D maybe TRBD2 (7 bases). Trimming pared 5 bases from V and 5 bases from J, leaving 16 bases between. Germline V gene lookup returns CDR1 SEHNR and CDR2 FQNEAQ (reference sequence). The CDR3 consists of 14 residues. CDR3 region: CASSDRSGTNEQYF. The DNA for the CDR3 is TGTGCCAGCAGCGACAGGTCAGGGACTAACGAGCAGTACTTC.

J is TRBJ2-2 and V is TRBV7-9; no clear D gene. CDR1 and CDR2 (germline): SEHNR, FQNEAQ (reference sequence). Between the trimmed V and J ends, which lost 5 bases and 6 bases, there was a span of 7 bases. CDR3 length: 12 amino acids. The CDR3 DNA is TGTGCCAGCAGCCCCTCGGCCGGGGAGCTGTTTTTT. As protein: CASSPSAGELFF. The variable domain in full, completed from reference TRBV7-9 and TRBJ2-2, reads DTGVSQNPRHKITKRGQNVTFRCDPISEHNRLYWYRQTLGQGPEFLTYFQNEAQLEKSRLLSDRFSAERPKGSFSTLEIQRTEQGDSAMYLCASSPSAGELFFGEGSRLTVL.

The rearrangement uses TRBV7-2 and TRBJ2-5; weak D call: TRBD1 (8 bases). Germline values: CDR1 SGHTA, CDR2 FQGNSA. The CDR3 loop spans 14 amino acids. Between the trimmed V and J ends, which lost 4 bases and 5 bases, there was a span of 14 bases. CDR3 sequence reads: CASSSYRGGETQYF. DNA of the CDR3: TGTGCCAGCAGCTCATACAGGGGGGGGGAGACCCAGTACTTC.

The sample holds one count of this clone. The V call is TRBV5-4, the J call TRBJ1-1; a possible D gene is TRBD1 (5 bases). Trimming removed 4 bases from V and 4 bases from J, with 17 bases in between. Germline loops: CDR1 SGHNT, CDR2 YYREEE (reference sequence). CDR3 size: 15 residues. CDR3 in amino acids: CASSPTNPGGTEAFF. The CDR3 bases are TGTGCCAGCAGCCCAACAAATCCGGGGGGCACTGAAGCTTTCTTT.